This T cell receptor beta chain was observed in a study of early T cells in non-severe SARS-CoV-2 infection. Each CDR3 protein is one row after TCRdb ran MiXCR on the 5' RACE reads. This sample carries some 80,000 distinct CDR3 sequences, about 5% of them seen once, and the ten largest clones take around 7.8%. Germline CDR1 reads GTSNPN; CDR2 reads SVGIG (reference sequence). The CDR3 totals 12 residues. Trimming pared 3 bases from V and 9 bases from J, leaving 12 bases between. This clonotype was found a few times. Sequenced here: whole blood, sampled at baseline. This chain uses TRBV30 with TRBJ2-1; no firm D call. The TCR was taken from an adult who was a healthcare worker with PCR-confirmed SARS-CoV-2 infection or an uninfected control (not recorded which). This chain's CDR3 is CAWRTGSAEQFF. The CDR3 coding sequence is TGTGCCTGGAGAACGGGTTCGGCTGAGCAGTTCTTC.